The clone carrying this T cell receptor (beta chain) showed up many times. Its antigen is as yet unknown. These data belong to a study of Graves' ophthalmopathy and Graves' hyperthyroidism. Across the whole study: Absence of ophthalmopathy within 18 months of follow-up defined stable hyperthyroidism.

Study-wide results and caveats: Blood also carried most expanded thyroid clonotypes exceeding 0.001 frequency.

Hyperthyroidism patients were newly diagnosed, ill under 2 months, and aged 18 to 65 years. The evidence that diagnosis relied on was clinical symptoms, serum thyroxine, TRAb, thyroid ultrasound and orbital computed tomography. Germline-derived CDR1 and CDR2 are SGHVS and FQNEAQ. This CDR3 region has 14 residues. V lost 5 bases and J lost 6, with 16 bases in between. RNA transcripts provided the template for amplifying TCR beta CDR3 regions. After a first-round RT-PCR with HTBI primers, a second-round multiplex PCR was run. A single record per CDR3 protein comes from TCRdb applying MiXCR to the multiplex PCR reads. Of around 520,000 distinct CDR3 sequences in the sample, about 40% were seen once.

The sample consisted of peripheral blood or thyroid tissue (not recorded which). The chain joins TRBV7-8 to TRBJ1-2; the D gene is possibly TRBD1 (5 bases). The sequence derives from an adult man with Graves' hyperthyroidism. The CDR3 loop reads CASSPTGEMDGYTF. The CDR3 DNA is TGTGCCAGCAGCCCAACGGGGGAGATGGATGGCTACACCTTC.